This T cell receptor beta chain was sequenced in a study of shared clonotypes between healthy human individuals. Germline-derived CDR1 and CDR2 are SGDLS and YYNGEE. This CDR3 is 22 amino acids long. J lost 3 bases, V lost 3 bases, and 29 bases had no gene match. Using about 190 ng DNA, 32,000 or so T cell genomes, the sorted-subset replicate PCRs were run. Sequenced by immunoSEQ multiplex PCR; TCRdb stores in-frame clones only, minus some. Of roughly 2.2 million clones in the sample, around 92% were seen once. The sequenced sample was naive CD4+ T cells from PBMCs. Stated subset: CD45RA+ positively selected. The V call is TRBV9, the J call TRBJ2-7; 8 positions agree with TRBD2. This clonotype was sampled from a man younger than 35 in good health. Some clones in this sample may be carry-over from other donors' samples. The CDR3 nucleotides are TGTGCCAGCAGCGGAACACCCGGTAGGGGGACTGATAGCGGGAAGGCGGACTACGAGCAGTACTTC. Protein: CASSGTPGRGTDSGKADYEQYF.